This T cell receptor (beta chain) was identified in a study of blood T cells in healthy people across ages. The CDR3 extends over 14 amino acids. Looked up from germline, CDR1 is SQVTM and CDR2 is ANQGSEA. Trimming removed 6 bases from V and 2 bases from J, with 17 bases in between. A second about 7 to 12 cycle PCR used barcoded and J-beta primers. Tagging of each cDNA molecule was performed by a template-switch adaptor with 12 random nucleotides. TCRdb re-called the 5' RACE reads through MiXCR, storing one row per CDR3 protein. Of about 720,000 distinct CDR3 sequences listed, roughly 25% are singletons. This sample also appeared in a second study, on T cells of mothers and their children.

V usage is TRBV29-1 and J usage is TRBJ2-7, with D perhaps TRBD1 or TRBD2 (5 bases each). The sequencing sample was made of blood. The clonotype was recovered from a boy aged 5-17 years in good health. The CDR3 coding sequence is TGCAGCGTCACCGGGACCGGCTCAACCTACGAGCAGTACTTC. This translates into CSVTGTGSTYEQYF.